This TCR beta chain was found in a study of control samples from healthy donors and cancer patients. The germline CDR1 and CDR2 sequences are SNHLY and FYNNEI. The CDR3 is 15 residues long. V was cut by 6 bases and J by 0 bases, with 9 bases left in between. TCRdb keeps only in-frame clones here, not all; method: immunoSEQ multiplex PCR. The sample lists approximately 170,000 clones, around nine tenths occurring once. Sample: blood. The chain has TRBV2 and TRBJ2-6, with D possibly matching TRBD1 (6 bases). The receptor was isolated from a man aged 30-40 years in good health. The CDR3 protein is CASSPQGSGANVLTF. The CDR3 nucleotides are TGTGCCAGCAGCCCACAGGGCTCTGGGGCCAACGTCCTGACTTTC.